Listed here are 22 T cell receptor beta chains from one sample, sequenced in a study of post-analysis software for immune sequencing data. TCR beta cDNA libraries had unique molecular identifiers. One entry per CDR3 protein, called by TCRdb with MiXCR from the PCR reads. The top ten clones hold 6.5% to 8% of a sample with a few hundred thousand distinct CDR3 sequences, roughly 38% of them seen once. Whole-study findings and limits: Included in a set of about five TRBV segments more frequent in patients than controls were TRBV5-6, TRBV5-1 and TRBV20-1.

Their antigen targets remain unknown. The material sequenced was blood. Receptor source: a girl aged 2 to 9 with multiple sclerosis.

This clonotype was picked up a small number of times. The chain couples TRBV10-3 to TRBJ2-3; 9 bases align to TRBD1. V shed 2 bases and J 3 bases; nucleotides not matched to a gene: 6. This CDR3 is built from 16 residues. The germline CDR1 and CDR2 sequences are ENHRY and SYGVKD. The CDR3 region has the DNA TGTGCCATCAGTGAGCCAGGGACAGGGTGGACAGATACGCAGTATTTT. Encoded protein: CAISEPGTGWTDTQYF.

By sample fraction, this clonotype is medium-sized (0.01 to 0.1%). The chain is built from TRBV7-3 and TRBJ2-3; 8 nucleotides match TRBD2. Germline CDR1 SGHTA, CDR2 FQGTGA. The CDR3 has 17 residues. Unmatched junction bases numbered 14, after V lost 5 bases and J lost 4 bases. CDR3 coding DNA: TGTGCCAGCAGCCCCGGGAGGGGCAAGGGGTTCCCAGATACGCAGTATTTT. Translated: CASSPGRGKGFPDTQYF.

The genes are TRBV3-1 and TRBJ2-5; D not certain. Germline CDR1 reads LGHDT; CDR2 reads YNNKEL (reference sequence). There are 12 residues in the CDR3. Trimming cost V 1 base and J 9 bases, with 9 bases left between them. CDR3 amino acids: CASSQGRTAQYF. CDR3 DNA sequence: TGTGCCAGCAGCCAAGGTCGGACGGCCCAGTACTTC.

The table lists this clonotype with a count of one. The rearrangement joins TRBV12-3 or TRBV12-4 to TRBJ2-4, with 11 nucleotides matching TRBD2. V gave up 6 bases and J gave up 0 bases; unmatched junction bases: 13. CDR3 length: 19 amino acids. The CDR3 coding sequence is TGTGCCAGCAGACCCGGGCTAGCGGGAGGCCGGTTAGCCAAAAACATTCAGTACTTC. Amino acid sequence: CASRPGLAGGRLAKNIQYF.

This clonotype has just a few counts. This chain joins TRBV5-1 and TRBJ2-6; D may be TRBD2 (6 bases). The CDR3 contains 14 residues. Germline CDR1 is SGHRS and CDR2 is YFSETQ. The ends were cut back, 4 bases at V and 10 bases at J, with 15 bases in the middle. In DNA, the CDR3 is TGCGCCAGCAGCACCGAGGTGGCGGGAAACGTCCTGACTTTC. Its translation: CASSTEVAGNVLTF. Looking up the rest from reference TRBV5-1 and TRBJ2-6 gives the full variable domain: KAGVTQTPRYLIKTRGQQVTLSCSPISGHRSVSWYQQTPGQGLQFLFEYFSETQRNKGNFPGRFSGRQFSNSRSEMNVSTLELGDSALYLCASSTEVAGNVLTFGAGSRLTVL.

The rearrangement joins TRBV7-9 to TRBJ1-1; unclear D gene. The CDR3 sequence is 13 residues long. The V gene lost 6 bases and the J gene lost 2 bases, with 10 bases spanning the gap. Germline V gene lookup returns CDR1 SEHNR and CDR2 FQNEAQ (reference sequence). For the CDR3, the DNA is TGTGCCAGCAGGAATCCAGGAAACACTGAAGCTTTCTTT. Translation gives CASRNPGNTEAFF. The variable domain in full, completed from reference TRBV7-9 and TRBJ1-1, reads DTGVSQNPRHKITKRGQNVTFRCDPISEHNRLYWYRQTLGQGPEFLTYFQNEAQLEKSRLLSDRFSAERPKGSFSTLEIQRTEQGDSAMYLCASRNPGNTEAFFGQGTRLTVV.

A few counts support this clonotype. The chain employs TRBV7-8 and TRBJ2-7; no reliable D call. The V and J ends lost 5 bases and 0 bases respectively, with 8 bases between them. The CDR3 covers 13 residues. Germline loops: CDR1 SGHVS, CDR2 FQNEAQ. CDR3 in amino acids: CASSSVPSYEQYF. CDR3 sequence (DNA): TGTGCCAGCAGCAGTGTACCCTCCTACGAGCAGTACTTC. Together with reference TRBV7-8 and TRBJ2-7, the CDR3 gives the full variable domain: GAGVSQSPRYKVAKRGQDVALRCDPISGHVSLFWYQQALGQGPEFLTYFQNEAQLDKSGLPSDRFFAERPEGSVSTLKIQRTQQEDSAVYLCASSSVPSYEQYFGPGTRLTVT.

CDR3 DNA: TGTGCCAGCAGTACGGGGGACAGGGCTGAAGCTTTCTTT. This gives the protein CASSTGDRAEAFF. The chain couples TRBV6-6 to TRBJ1-1, with TRBD1 matching over 9 bases. This CDR3 region has 13 residues. Per the germline V gene, CDR1 is MNHNY and CDR2 is SVGAGI (reference sequence). V dropped 5 bases and J dropped 6; count of bases not matched to a gene: 4.

This rearrangement joins TRBV4-3 to TRBJ1-6; D is perhaps TRBD1 (5 bases). Germline V CDR1 and CDR2: LGHNA, YSLEER. Trimming left V 1 base short and J 8 bases short, with 15 bases between. The CDR3 extends over 16 amino acids. The CDR3, as DNA: TGCGCCAGCAGCCAAGTTTCAGGGACGGATCATTCACCCCTCCACTTT. Translation: CASSQVSGTDHSPLHF.

Points on this clonotype: A read error may account for a junction end that differs from germline. This rearrangement joins TRBV7-3 to TRBJ2-5; D call uncertain. Germline values: CDR1 SGHTA, CDR2 FQGTGA. CDR3 length: 13 amino acids. The CDR3 sequence is CANSLYLQETQYF. The CDR3 nucleotides are TGTGCCAACAGCTTATACCTCCAAGAGACCCAGTACTTC.

This chain joins TRBV12-3 or TRBV12-4 and TRBJ1-5; weak D call: TRBD1 (6 bases). V was clipped by 10 bases and J by 0 bases, with 16 bases between them. This CDR3 region has 15 residues. Here the CDR3 reads CATRADSDSNQPQHF. The CDR3 nucleotides are TGTGCCACCAGGGCGGACAGCGATAGCAATCAGCCCCAGCATTTT.

This clonotype was counted a few times. This CDR3 is CSAARDRGYEQYF. Here the CDR3 DNA reads TGCAGTGCTGCCCGGGACAGGGGCTACGAGCAGTACTTC. This chain links TRBV20-1 with TRBJ2-4; 10 positions agree with TRBD1. TRBJ2-7 matches the DNA end more closely, so the J call is doubtful. The CDR3 is made up of 13 amino acids. Germline V lookup: CDR1 DFQATT, CDR2 SNEGSKA (reference sequence).

J is TRBJ2-2 and V is TRBV5-1, with unresolved D. CDR3 length: 15 residues. The V end was cut by 5 bases, the J end by 0 bases, with 11 bases between. Germline values: CDR1 SGHRS, CDR2 YFSETQ. The CDR3 DNA is TGCGCCAGCAGGACCGTAAACACGAACACCGGGGAGCTGTTTTTT. It is translated as CASRTVNTNTGELFF.

The chain is built from TRBV20-1 and TRBJ2-5; the match to TRBD2 covers 7 bases. This CDR3 has 13 amino acids. Looked up from germline, CDR1 is DFQATT and CDR2 is SNEGSKA (reference sequence). J gave up 1 base and V 6 bases, and 5 bases lay outside the gene matches. The CDR3 region has the DNA TGCAGTGCCACCCGGACTAGCCAAGAGACCCAGTACTTC. Translating it yields CSATRTSQETQYF.

V gene TRBV5-1 combines with J gene TRBJ2-7; unclear D gene. With 3 bases removed from V and 7 bases from J, the gap between germline ends came to 14 bases. Per the germline V gene, CDR1 is SGHRS and CDR2 is YFSETQ. The CDR3 totals 13 residues. DNA for the CDR3: TGCGCCAGCAGCTCACCTTTATACAATGAGCAGTACTTC. Its protein is CASSSPLYNEQYF.

V gene TRBV27 combines with J gene TRBJ2-7; perhaps TRBD1 as D (5 bases). Germline V lookup: CDR1 MNHEY, CDR2 SMNVEV (reference sequence). The CDR3 totals 14 residues. The V gene lost 3 bases and the J gene lost 7 bases, with 16 bases spanning the gap. The CDR3: CASSFTGAGNEQYF. Here the CDR3 DNA reads TGTGCCAGCAGTTTTACAGGAGCTGGCAATGAGCAGTACTTC.

This clonotype was seen a few times. This chain joins TRBV6-5 and TRBJ2-1; 7 bases are a match to TRBD2. The germline V gene has CDR1 MNHEY and CDR2 SVGAGI. V was clipped by 4 bases and J by 0 bases; unmatched bases: 12. The CDR3 length is 18 residues. The CDR3 loop is CASSFTFGTISSYNEQFF. The CDR3, as DNA: TGTGCCAGCAGTTTTACCTTTGGGACTATCAGCTCCTACAATGAGCAGTTCTTC.

The chain couples TRBV5-1 to TRBJ2-1; TRBD2 might be the D (5 bases). This CDR3 is built from 14 residues. Trimming left V 2 bases short and J 7 bases short, with 13 bases between. Germline lookup yields CDR1 SGHRS and CDR2 YFSETQ. CDR3 bases: TGCGCCAGCAGCTTCGGACTTCTGGGGAATGAGCAGTTCTTC. It is translated as CASSFGLLGNEQFF. Drawing the rest from reference TRBV5-1 and TRBJ2-1, the complete variable domain is KAGVTQTPRYLIKTRGQQVTLSCSPISGHRSVSWYQQTPGQGLQFLFEYFSETQRNKGNFPGRFSGRQFSNSRSEMNVSTLELGDSALYLCASSFGLLGNEQFFGPGTRLTVL.

The rearrangement joins TRBV10-3 to TRBJ1-2; 8 bases fit TRBD1. Trimming took 6 bases from V and 8 from J; bases not matched to a gene: 11. The V gene's germline CDR1 is ENHRY and CDR2 SYGVKD. This CDR3 has 14 residues. CDR3 amino acids: CAIRLTGDFGGYTF. CDR3 nucleotides: TGTGCCATCAGATTGACAGGGGACTTCGGGGGCTACACCTTC.

This clonotype came up a few times. The CDR3 DNA reads as TGCGCCAGCAGCTTGAAGTATCGGGGGCTCAAGCCCGCGATAAACTATGGCTACACCTTC. Residues: CASSLKYRGLKPAINYGYTF. The genes are TRBV5-1 and TRBJ1-2; possibly TRBD1 for D (6 bases). The CDR3 covers 20 residues. V dropped 1 base and J dropped 2 bases, with 27 bases sitting between them. Germline V gene sequence: CDR1 SGHRS, CDR2 YFSETQ.

The rearrangement links TRBV28 to TRBJ2-1; possible D gene TRBD2, 5 bases. The J call may not be correct, given that the DNA end is closer to TRBJ2-7. The CDR3 consists of 15 residues. The germline V gene encodes CDR1 MDHEN and CDR2 SYDVKM. CDR3 in amino acids: CASLPGIVPHNEQYF. DNA of the CDR3: TGTGCCAGTCTCCCCGGGATAGTGCCCCACAATGAGCAGTACTTC.

The J gene is TRBJ1-4, the V gene TRBV7-9; D unclear. This CDR3 region has 12 residues. Germline-derived CDR1 and CDR2 are SEHNR and FQNEAQ (reference sequence). The V end lost 5 bases, the J end lost 12 bases, and 13 bases lay between the germline ends. CDR3 nucleotides: TGTGCCAGCAGCGTCCTCGGCGGTGAACTGTTTTTT. It yields the protein CASSVLGGELFF.